This TCR beta chain was profiled in a study of neurological immune-mediated disorders. Whole-study findings and limits: Phylogenetic grouping assigned the repertoires of 18 of 34 multiple sclerosis patients to a single cluster of related CDR3 sequences. This cluster may be a repertoire-level signature. Because no CDR3 amino acid sequences were shared across subjects by expanded clones, private repertoires were suggested in all groups.

This clonotype was found many times. Its cognate antigen is unknown. The cDNA was synthesized by means of template-switch 5'RACE, which was carried out with 10-nucleotide random UMIs. Each CDR3 protein is one row after TCRdb ran MiXCR on the 5' RACE reads. This repertoire shows tens of thousands of distinct CDR3 sequences, about 3.5% found once; its top ten account for approximately 5.8%. Where libraries were unsorted, they were derived from 2 million PBMCs stored at -80 degrees C. Germline V gene data show CDR1 as SGHRS and CDR2 as YFSETQ. The CDR3 is 14 residues long. Trimming took 2 bases from V and 1 from J, leaving 9 bases between them.

Sequences were obtained from PBMCs. The sequence came from a middle-aged man with multiple sclerosis. This chain links TRBV5-1 with TRBJ2-5, with D maybe TRBD2 (5 bases). In nucleotides, the CDR3 is TGCGCCAGCAGCTTACAAGGAGGCCAAGAGACCCAGTACTTC. Protein sequence: CASSLQGGQETQYF.